Sequencing of this TCR beta chain was carried out in a study of blood T cells in healthy people across ages. General study findings and limits: With unsorted PBMCs, a conclusive comparison of naive versus antigen-experienced cells was not possible. Aged donors had fewer naive CD4+ cells and lower diversity than long-lived donors.

A remark on this clonotype: Its cognate antigen is unknown.

Then a second PCR, running roughly 7 to 11 cycles, was carried out with a sample-barcoded 5' primer and a J-beta primer mix. Each TCR beta cDNA got a 12-nucleotide random molecular identifier. TCRdb re-called the 5' RACE reads with MiXCR, one entry per CDR3 protein. The sample records roughly 2 million distinct CDR3 sequences, 49% being singletons. Trimming pared 0 bases from V and 7 bases from J, leaving 15 bases between. The CDR3 covers 15 residues. Germline CDR1 reads MGHRA; CDR2 reads YSYEKL. The sequencing input was blood. This clonotype originated in a woman in her forties in good health. The chain recombines TRBV4-1 with TRBJ1-2, with a possible D match to TRBD1 (5 bases). The CDR3 protein is CASSQEGGKGTGYTF. CDR3 in DNA: TGCGCCAGCAGCCAAGAGGGGGGTAAAGGGACTGGCTACACCTTC.